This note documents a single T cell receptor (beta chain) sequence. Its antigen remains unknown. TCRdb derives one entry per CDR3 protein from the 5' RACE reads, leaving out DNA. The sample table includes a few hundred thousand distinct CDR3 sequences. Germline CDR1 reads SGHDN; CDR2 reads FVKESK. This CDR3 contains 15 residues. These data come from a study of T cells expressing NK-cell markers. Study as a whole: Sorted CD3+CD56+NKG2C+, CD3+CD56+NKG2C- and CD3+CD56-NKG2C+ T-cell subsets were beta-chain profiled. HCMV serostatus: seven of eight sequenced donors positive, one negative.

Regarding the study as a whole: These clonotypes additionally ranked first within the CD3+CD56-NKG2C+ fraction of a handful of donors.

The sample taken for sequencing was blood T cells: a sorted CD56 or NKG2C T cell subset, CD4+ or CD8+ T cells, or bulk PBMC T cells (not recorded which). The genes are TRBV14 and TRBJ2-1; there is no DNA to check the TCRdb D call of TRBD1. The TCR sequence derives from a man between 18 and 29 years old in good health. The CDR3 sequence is CASSHRDRLYNEQFF.